A selection of T cell receptor beta chains follows, all from one sample in a study of blood T cell repertoires in COVID-19. Assay used: immunoSEQ multiplex PCR; TCRdb lists only in-frame clones, some missing. Of approximately 350,000 clones in the sample, around 90% are singletons; the top ten hold roughly 3.3%. The source material was peripheral blood. These receptors all stem from a woman aged 18-35 years who had recovered from COVID-19. CDR3s include the opening cysteine and the closing phenylalanine or tryptophan. A D gene is named only where the DNA matches it firmly. Not all rows give a size; the values are once, few, many and, for expanded clones, a class.

CDR3 DNA: TGTGCCAGCAGCGATAGCGGGAGGGCCCTGAATGAGCAGTTCTTC; CDR3 protein: CASSDSGRALNEQFF; J gene: TRBJ2-1; clone size: .; V gene: TRBV7-2; D gene: TRBD2
CDR3 DNA: TGTGCCAGCAGCAATCACAGGGGGCCAGAGACGGATACGCAGTATTTT; CDR3 protein: CASSNHRGPETDTQYF; J gene: TRBJ2-3; clone size: .; V gene: TRBV13; D gene: TRBD1
CDR3 DNA: TGTGCCTGGAATCCGGTCCTCGGGGGAGAGCAGTTCTTC; CDR3 protein: CAWNPVLGGEQFF; J gene: TRBJ2-1; clone size: .; V gene: TRBV30; D gene: .
CDR3 DNA: TGTGCCAGCAGCCACCTGGACAGGTTGGGGAACACTGAAGCTTTCTTT; CDR3 protein: CASSHLDRLGNTEAFF; J gene: TRBJ1-1; clone size: .; V gene: TRBV14; D gene: TRBD1
CDR3 DNA: TGTGCCAGTAGTTCAACAACAGGGTTTAACTATGGCTACACCTTC; CDR3 protein: CASSSTTGFNYGYTF; J gene: TRBJ1-2; clone size: .; V gene: TRBV19; D gene: .
CDR3 DNA: TGTGCCAGCAGCTTGACAGGGTACGACAATCAGCCCCAGCATTTT; CDR3 protein: CASSLTGYDNQPQHF; J gene: TRBJ1-5; clone size: .; V gene: TRBV5-8; D gene: .
CDR3 DNA: TGTGCCAGCAGGCGTGGACAGGGTATTACCGGGGAGCTGTTTTTT; CDR3 protein: CASRRGQGITGELFF; J gene: TRBJ2-2; clone size: .; V gene: TRBV7-9; D gene: TRBD1
CDR3 DNA: TGTGCCAGCAGCTTAGCCAGGGGTGCCTACAATGAGCAGTTCTTC; CDR3 protein: CASSLARGAYNEQFF; J gene: TRBJ2-1; clone size: .; V gene: TRBV11-3; D gene: .
CDR3 DNA: TGTGCCAGCAGCCCAGACAGGTCTAAACTGTTTTTT; CDR3 protein: CASSPDRSKLFF; J gene: TRBJ1-4; clone size: .; V gene: TRBV5-4; D gene: .
CDR3 DNA: TGTGCCAGCTCACCATTACAGGGGTTTGGGAAAGACACTGAAGCTTTCTTT; CDR3 protein: CASSPLQGFGKDTEAFF; J gene: TRBJ1-1; clone size: .; V gene: TRBV18; D gene: TRBD1
CDR3 DNA: TGTGCCAGCAGTAGGGGACTAGCGGGGGGGAACAATGAGCAGTTCTTC; CDR3 protein: CASSRGLAGGNNEQFF; J gene: TRBJ2-1; clone size: .; V gene: TRBV6-6; D gene: TRBD2
CDR3 DNA: TGTGCCAGCAGCTTGGCCCCCAGGGGGCGCGGCACTGAAGCTTTCTTT; CDR3 protein: CASSLAPRGRGTEAFF; J gene: TRBJ1-1; clone size: once; V gene: TRBV5-4; D gene: TRBD1
CDR3 DNA: TGCGCCAGCAGCTTGGAGTGGGCCCTTAATGAAAAACTGTTTTTT; CDR3 protein: CASSLEWALNEKLFF; J gene: TRBJ1-4; clone size: .; V gene: TRBV5-1; D gene: .
CDR3 DNA: TGTGCCAGCAGCCCCCGGGGGAACTCCTATAATTCACCCCTCCACTTT; CDR3 protein: CASSPRGNSYNSPLHF; J gene: TRBJ1-6; clone size: .; V gene: TRBV7-8; D gene: .
CDR3 DNA: TGCGCCAGCAGTGCCTTGGAGCGGCCTAACCCTGAAGCTTTCTTT; CDR3 protein: CASSALERPNPEAFF; J gene: TRBJ1-1; clone size: .; V gene: TRBV10-2; D gene: .
CDR3 DNA: TGCGCCAGCAGCCAAGATCCGGGGTATGAAAATTCACCCCTCCACTTT; CDR3 protein: CASSQDPGYENSPLHF; J gene: TRBJ1-6; clone size: .; V gene: TRBV4-3; D gene: .
CDR3 DNA: TGCGCCAGCAGCTTGGCCCGGGGAGTGGGGAACACTGAAGCTTTCTTT; CDR3 protein: CASSLARGVGNTEAFF; J gene: TRBJ1-1; clone size: .; V gene: TRBV5-1; D gene: .
CDR3 DNA: TGTGCCAGCAGTACTACAGGGGGCGCGTACATTCAGTACTTC; CDR3 protein: CASSTTGGAYIQYF; J gene: TRBJ2-4; clone size: .; V gene: TRBV11-2; D gene: TRBD1
CDR3 DNA: TGTGCCAGCAGTTTATCGGGACAGGGAAATTCACCCCTCCACTTT; CDR3 protein: CASSLSGQGNSPLHF; J gene: TRBJ1-6; clone size: .; V gene: TRBV27; D gene: TRBD1
CDR3 DNA: TGTGCCAGCAGTGACTACAGGGCGTACTCTGGGGCCAACGTCCTGACTTTC; CDR3 protein: CASSDYRAYSGANVLTF; J gene: TRBJ2-6; clone size: .; V gene: TRBV25-1; D gene: .
CDR3 DNA: TGCGCCAGCAGCTTGGTACGGACGGCGGACAGGAGCTACACCTTC; CDR3 protein: CASSLVRTADRSYTF; J gene: TRBJ1-2; clone size: .; V gene: TRBV5-1; D gene: TRBD1
CDR3 DNA: TGTGCCAGCAGCCCACCGGCGGGAGAGAACACCGGGGAGCTGTTTTTT; CDR3 protein: CASSPPAGENTGELFF; J gene: TRBJ2-2; clone size: .; V gene: TRBV9; D gene: TRBD2
CDR3 DNA: TGTGCTAGTGGTTTTACGGGAGCCGGTGAGCAGTTCTTC; CDR3 protein: CASGFTGAGEQFF; J gene: TRBJ2-1; clone size: .; V gene: TRBV12-5; D gene: .
CDR3 DNA: TGTGCCAGCAGCTGGGGACTAGCGACAGATACGCAGTATTTT; CDR3 protein: CASSWGLATDTQYF; J gene: TRBJ2-3; clone size: few; V gene: TRBV6-5; D gene: TRBD2
CDR3 DNA: TGTGCCAGCAGATTTGACAGGGGCGAGTATCAGCCCCAGCATTTT; CDR3 protein: CASRFDRGEYQPQHF; J gene: TRBJ1-5; clone size: few; V gene: TRBV2; D gene: TRBD1
CDR3 DNA: TGCGCCAGCACCCATTCGATACAGGGGATTTATCAAGAGACCCAGTACTTC; CDR3 protein: CASTHSIQGIYQETQYF; J gene: TRBJ2-5; clone size: .; V gene: TRBV5-1; D gene: TRBD1
CDR3 DNA: TGTGCCAGACACTCTCCAGGGAAGGAAAAACTGTTTTTT; CDR3 protein: CARHSPGKEKLFF; J gene: TRBJ1-4; clone size: .; V gene: TRBV2; D gene: .
CDR3 DNA: TGTGCCAGCAGCCTCGGACAGGGGCGAGGGAACACTGAAGCTTTCTTT; CDR3 protein: CASSLGQGRGNTEAFF; J gene: TRBJ1-1; clone size: .; V gene: TRBV6-2/TRBV6-3; D gene: TRBD1
CDR3 DNA: TGTGCCAGCAGCTTGCTCGGTTCGGGGGGTGAGACCCAGTACTTC; CDR3 protein: CASSLLGSGGETQYF; J gene: TRBJ2-5; clone size: .; V gene: TRBV5-8; D gene: TRBD2
CDR3 DNA: TGTGCCAGCAGTTTGGACAGGGGGCGCGGAGCAGATACGCAGTATTTT; CDR3 protein: CASSLDRGRGADTQYF; J gene: TRBJ2-3; clone size: .; V gene: TRBV28; D gene: TRBD1
CDR3 DNA: TGTGCCAGCAGCCCAACAGGGTCGTGGGGGTTCTCTGGGGCCAACGTCCTGACTTTC; CDR3 protein: CASSPTGSWGFSGANVLTF; J gene: TRBJ2-6; clone size: .; V gene: TRBV11-3; D gene: .